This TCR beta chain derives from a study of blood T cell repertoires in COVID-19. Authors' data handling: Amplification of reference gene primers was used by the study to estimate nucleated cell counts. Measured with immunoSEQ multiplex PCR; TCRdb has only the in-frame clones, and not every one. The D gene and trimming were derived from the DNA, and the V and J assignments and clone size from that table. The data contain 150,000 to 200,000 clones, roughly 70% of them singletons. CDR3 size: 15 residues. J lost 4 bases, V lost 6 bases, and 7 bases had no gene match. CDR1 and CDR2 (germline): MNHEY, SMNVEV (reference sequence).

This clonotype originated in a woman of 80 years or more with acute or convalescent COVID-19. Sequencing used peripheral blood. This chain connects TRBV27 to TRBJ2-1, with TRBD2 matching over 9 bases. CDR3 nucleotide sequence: TGTGCCAGCAGCCGCCGACTAGCGGAATACAATGAGCAGTTCTTC. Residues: CASSRRLAEYNEQFF.